These 8 T cell receptor beta chains share one sample of origin, sequenced in a study of CD8+CD57+ T cells in acquired aplastic anemia. CDR3 and TCR beta VDJ profiling relied on a genomic DNA template. TCRdb reprocessed the reads via MiXCR and lists one record per CDR3 protein. In the table there are about 160,000 distinct CDR3 sequences, roughly two thirds of which are singletons. An expansion of CD8+CD57+ cells by flow cytometry had been shown in patients chosen for sequencing. The sequenced material came from sorted CD4+, CD8+, or CD8+CD57+ T cells (not recorded which) from PBMCs. The source of these receptors is a human donor with aplastic anemia.

The J gene is TRBJ1-5, the V gene TRBV2; 9 positions agree with TRBD1. Trimming at V came to 4 bases and at J to 2 bases, leaving 6 bases not matched to a gene. Germline loops: CDR1 SNHLY, CDR2 FYNNEI. The CDR3 sequence is 16 residues long. In DNA, the CDR3 is TGTGCCAGCAGTGGAGGGACAGGGACGGGCAATCAGCCCCAGCATTTT. Translation: CASSGGTGTGNQPQHF. Supplemented by reference TRBV2 and TRBJ1-5, the full variable domain reads EPEVTQTPSHQVTQMGQEVILRCVPISNHLYFYWYRQILGQKVEFLVSFYNNEISEKSEIFDDQFSVERPDGSNFTLKIRSTKLEDSAMYFCASSGGTGTGNQPQHFGDGTRLSIL.

This clonotype has only one observation. The chain links TRBV25-1 to TRBJ2-3; D is uncertain. The CDR3 runs 14 residues. Germline V lookup: CDR1 MGHDK, CDR2 SYGVNS. The germline V and J ends were trimmed by 4 bases and 0 bases, with 8 bases remaining between them. The CDR3 is CASSGGLSTDTQYF. In DNA, the CDR3 is TGTGCCAGCAGTGGTGGCCTCAGCACAGATACGCAGTATTTT.

This sequence joins TRBV7-2 and TRBJ1-6; TRBD1 agrees at 11 bases. This CDR3 has 14 residues. V shed 3 bases and J 9 bases; nucleotides not matched to a gene: 1. CDR1 and CDR2 from the germline V gene are SGHTA and FQGNSA. Written as DNA, the CDR3 is TGTGCCAGCAGCTTTGGACAGGGGGCTTCACCCCTCCACTTT. Translating gives CASSFGQGASPLHF.

This sequence joins TRBV3-1 and TRBJ1-6; 7 bases align to TRBD1. The germline V gene has CDR1 LGHDT and CDR2 YNNKEL (reference sequence). The CDR3 runs to 15 residues. Losses at the gene ends were 4 bases for V and 10 bases for J; bases not matched to a gene: 10. The CDR3 here is CASSPETGWGSPLHF. Here the CDR3 DNA reads TGTGCCAGCAGCCCGGAGACAGGGTGGGGCTCACCCCTCCACTTT.

In regard to this clonotype: An end of the junction differs from the germline gene, which may be a read error. The genes are TRBV4-1 and TRBJ2-1; D may be TRBD1 (6 bases). The CDR3 runs 12 residues. From germline, CDR1 is MGHRA and CDR2 YSYEKL. The CDR3 spells CASSQGHGEQFF. The CDR3 nucleotides read TGCGCCAGCAGCCAGGGACACGGAGAGCAGTTCTTT.

The chain has TRBV9 and TRBJ2-7, with D perhaps TRBD1 (8 bases). The V gene's germline CDR1 is SGDLS and CDR2 YYNGEE. V was cut by 0 bases and J by 7 bases, with 17 bases left in between. This CDR3 is 15 amino acids long. CDR3 DNA sequence: TGTGCCAGCAGCGTAGTAACAGGGGGACTACAGGAGCAGTACTTC. It specifies CASSVVTGGLQEQYF. The full variable domain, with the rest looked up from reference TRBV9 and TRBJ2-7, is DSGVTQTPKHLITATGQRVTLRCSPRSGDLSVYWYQQSLDQGLQFLIQYYNGEERAKGNILERFSAQQFPDLHSELNLSSLELGDSALYFCASSVVTGGLQEQYFGPGTRLTVT.

This rearrangement joins TRBV20-1 to TRBJ2-1; D is unclear. The germline V gene encodes CDR1 DFQATT and CDR2 SNEGSKA (reference sequence). V was trimmed by 2 bases and J by 8 bases, leaving 4 bases between them. This CDR3 has 10 residues. CDR3 amino acids: CSARSYEQFF. CDR3 coding DNA: TGCAGTGCTAGAAGTTATGAGCAGTTCTTC.

The rearrangement uses TRBV6-5 and TRBJ2-7; 10 bases map to TRBD2. CDR1 and CDR2 (germline): MNHEY, SVGAGI. There are 15 residues in the CDR3. V lost 1 base to trimming and J lost 4 bases; unmatched junction nucleotides: 4. The CDR3 DNA reads TGTGCCAGCAGTTACTGGCCAGCGGGAGGGTACGAGCAGTACTTC. Its translation: CASSYWPAGGYEQYF.